These T cell receptor beta chains were read from a single sample in a study of T cell responses to AZD1222 COVID-19 vaccine. Clones were read by immunoSEQ multiplex PCR, and TCRdb kept only the in-frame ones, dropping some. The data hold about 100,000 clones, with around 84% observed a single time. Sequences were derived from peripheral blood, sampled on day 0 of AZD1222 vaccination. These receptors were taken from an adult in good health. Both conserved end residues are trimmed from each CDR3. Fields, in order: CDR3 protein, J gene, V gene.

CDR3 protein: ASSQDLRQPQH
J gene: TRBJ1-5
V gene: TRBV3-1/TRBV3-2

CDR3 protein: ASLGNTIY
J gene: TRBJ1-3
V gene: TRBV28

CDR3 protein: ASSFWETGWRTGELF
J gene: TRBJ2-2
V gene: TRBV28

CDR3 protein: ASSISGVNTGELF
J gene: TRBJ2-2
V gene: TRBV27

CDR3 protein: ASSQVRGGFNQPQH
J gene: TRBJ1-5
V gene: TRBV4-1

CDR3 protein: ASSSGTGAHGGYT
J gene: TRBJ1-2
V gene: TRBV5-1

CDR3 protein: ASSLYPQGYGYT
J gene: TRBJ1-2
V gene: TRBV27

CDR3 protein: ASSSPGRGTNEKLF
J gene: TRBJ1-4
V gene: TRBV5-6

CDR3 protein: ASTVGIVVNTEAF
J gene: TRBJ1-1
V gene: TRBV18

CDR3 protein: ATLDRGRGNQPQH
J gene: TRBJ1-5
V gene: TRBV19

CDR3 protein: ASSLVRGADDTEAF
J gene: TRBJ1-1
V gene: TRBV27

CDR3 protein: ASSSPSVGGGGYGYT
J gene: TRBJ1-2
V gene: TRBV28

CDR3 protein: ASLGDGITYEQY
J gene: TRBJ2-7
V gene: TRBV6-5

CDR3 protein: ASSLSPGLEQY
J gene: TRBJ2-7
V gene: TRBV27

CDR3 protein: ATRPTGTYEQY
J gene: TRBJ2-7
V gene: TRBV28

CDR3 protein: ASSPESSYNSPLH
J gene: TRBJ1-6
V gene: TRBV27

CDR3 protein: ASATGRRDTEAF
J gene: TRBJ1-1
V gene: TRBV6-5

CDR3 protein: ASSFRLLATLEAF
J gene: TRBJ1-1
V gene: TRBV19

CDR3 protein: ASSLKTVTNTEAF
J gene: TRBJ1-1
V gene: TRBV13

CDR3 protein: ASSQVRLAVYNEQF
J gene: TRBJ2-1
V gene: TRBV4-1

CDR3 protein: ASSLRLGSGNEQF
J gene: TRBJ2-1
V gene: TRBV7-3

CDR3 protein: ASSFNRDVEAF
J gene: TRBJ1-1
V gene: TRBV5-1

CDR3 protein: ASSWTGSSSNQPQH
J gene: TRBJ1-5
V gene: TRBV6-5

CDR3 protein: AITRNRDSPLH
J gene: TRBJ1-6
V gene: TRBV10-3

CDR3 protein: ASSRNPTGDYEQY
J gene: TRBJ2-7
V gene: TRBV7-2

CDR3 protein: AITPRDRDKIYGYT
J gene: TRBJ1-2
V gene: TRBV10-3

CDR3 protein: ASRPTGGSGANVLT
J gene: TRBJ2-6
V gene: TRBV28

CDR3 protein: ASSNGYTEAF
J gene: TRBJ1-1
V gene: TRBV2

CDR3 protein: ASSVADGRYEPQH
J gene: TRBJ1-5
V gene: TRBV9

CDR3 protein: ASSSLLGLDNEQF
J gene: TRBJ2-1
V gene: TRBV5-1

CDR3 protein: ASSEAGTGFGYEQY
J gene: TRBJ2-7
V gene: TRBV2

CDR3 protein: ASSFLLAGGPYEQY
J gene: TRBJ2-7
V gene: TRBV7-2

CDR3 protein: ASSPTGNTIY
J gene: TRBJ1-3
V gene: TRBV5-1

CDR3 protein: AGGGQGLNTEAF
J gene: TRBJ1-1
V gene: TRBV2

CDR3 protein: ASSIGINTDTDTQY
J gene: TRBJ2-3
V gene: TRBV7-2

CDR3 protein: ASIETGGKQPQH
J gene: TRBJ1-5
V gene: TRBV28

CDR3 protein: ASTSPTDTQY
J gene: TRBJ2-3
V gene: TRBV7-9

CDR3 protein: ASSQDRTGVVYEQY
J gene: TRBJ2-7
V gene: TRBV3-1/TRBV3-2

CDR3 protein: AIKDRADTEAF
J gene: TRBJ1-1
V gene: TRBV10-3

CDR3 protein: ASSTRQGIRSPLH
J gene: TRBJ1-6
V gene: TRBV7-2

CDR3 protein: ASSYDRLTNQNTEAF
J gene: TRBJ1-1
V gene: TRBV3-1/TRBV3-2

CDR3 protein: ASSRIADYGYT
J gene: TRBJ1-2
V gene: TRBV5-1

CDR3 protein: SVGGYYGYT
J gene: TRBJ1-2
V gene: TRBV29-1

CDR3 protein: ASRGRGHEQY
J gene: TRBJ2-7
V gene: TRBV7-2

CDR3 protein: ASARQGAGGYT
J gene: TRBJ1-2
V gene: TRBV28

CDR3 protein: ASSFRDRSFGQY
J gene: TRBJ2-7
V gene: TRBV5-4

CDR3 protein: ASSWSQRDTQY
J gene: TRBJ2-3
V gene: TRBV28

CDR3 protein: ASSSTTGFEGNQPQH
J gene: TRBJ1-5
V gene: TRBV7-2

CDR3 protein: ASSLWGGDTEAF
J gene: TRBJ1-1
V gene: TRBV28

CDR3 protein: ASSSQGQGPDYGYT
J gene: TRBJ1-2
V gene: TRBV6-5

CDR3 protein: ASKPWGTSGRTPLHEQF
J gene: NA
V gene: TRBV28

CDR3 protein: ARSQRDRGNNSPLH
J gene: TRBJ1-6
V gene: TRBV5-3

CDR3 protein: ASSPTDTEAF
J gene: TRBJ1-1
V gene: TRBV3-1/TRBV3-2

CDR3 protein: ASSGQGARSNQPQH
J gene: TRBJ1-5
V gene: TRBV2